Sequencing of this T cell receptor beta chain was carried out in a study of technical replicates of blood from several donors. This clone was counted a few times. Profiled with immunoSEQ multiplex PCR; TCRdb holds only in-frame clones, not every one. The profile shows 75,000 to 90,000 clones, just under 95% of them singletons. Unmatched junction bases numbered 10, after V lost 4 bases and J lost 6 bases. Germline V lookup: CDR1 GTSNPN, CDR2 SVGIG (reference sequence). The CDR3 covers 14 residues. Material: T cells isolated from PBMCs. The origin of this receptor is a human donor in good health. V gene TRBV30 combines with J gene TRBJ2-3; 7 nucleotides align to TRBD1. The CDR3 region has the DNA TGTGCCTGGACCCCGACAGGGTACGCTGATACGCAGTATTTT. Translating gives CAWTPTGYADTQYF. The full variable domain, completed using reference TRBV30 and TRBJ2-3, is SQTIHQWPATLVQPVGSPLSLECTVEGTSNPNLYWYRQAAGRGLQLLFYSVGIGQISSEVPQNLSASRPQDRQFILSSKKLLLSDSGFYLCAWTPTGYADTQYFGPGTRLTVL.